The entry below gives a single T cell receptor beta chain sequence along with its context. Its antigen remains unknown. The germline gives CDR1 MDHEN, CDR2 SYDVKM. This CDR3 is built from 16 residues. V lost 3 bases, J lost 2 bases, and 7 bases stayed unmatched. As defined, naive CD8 cells were CD45RO-negative and positively selected for CCR7, with terminally differentiated effector memory CD45RA+ cells excluded. These data belong to a study of shared clonotypes between healthy human individuals. Sequencing was performed with immunoSEQ multiplex PCR; in TCRdb, only in-frame clones are kept and a portion is missing. The sample has about 600,000 clones; around 95% are singletons. The study's findings and limits: When compared with the clonotypes that were shared by all four sorted-subset donors, the non-shared clonotypes turned out to have lower generation probabilities.

The chain joins TRBV28 to TRBJ2-3, with 8 positions matching TRBD2. The source material was naive CD8+ T cells sorted from blood. The TCR originated in a young woman in good health. This chain's CDR3 is CASSLTTSDYTDTQYF. In DNA, the CDR3 is TGTGCCAGCAGTTTGACGACTAGCGATTACACAGATACGCAGTATTTT.